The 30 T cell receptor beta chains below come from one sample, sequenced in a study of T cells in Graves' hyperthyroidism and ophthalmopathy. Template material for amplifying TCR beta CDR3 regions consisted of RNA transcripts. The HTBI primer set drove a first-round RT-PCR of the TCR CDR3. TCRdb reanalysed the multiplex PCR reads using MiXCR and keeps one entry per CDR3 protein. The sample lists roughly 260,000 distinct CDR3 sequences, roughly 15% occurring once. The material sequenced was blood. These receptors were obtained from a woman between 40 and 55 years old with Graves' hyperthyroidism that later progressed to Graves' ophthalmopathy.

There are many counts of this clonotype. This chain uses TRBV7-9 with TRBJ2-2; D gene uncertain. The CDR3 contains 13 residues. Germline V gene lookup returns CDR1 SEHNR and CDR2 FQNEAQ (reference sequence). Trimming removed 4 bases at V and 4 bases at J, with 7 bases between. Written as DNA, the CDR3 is TGTGCCAGCAGCTCCGTTAGCACCGGGGAGCTGTTTTTT. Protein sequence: CASSSVSTGELFF.

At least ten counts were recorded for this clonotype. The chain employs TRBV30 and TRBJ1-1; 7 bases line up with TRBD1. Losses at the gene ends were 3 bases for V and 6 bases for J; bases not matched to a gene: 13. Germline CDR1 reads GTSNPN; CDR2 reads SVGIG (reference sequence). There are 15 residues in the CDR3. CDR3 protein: CAWRLDRLQGAEAFF. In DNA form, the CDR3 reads TGTGCCTGGAGGCTCGACAGGCTCCAGGGGGCTGAAGCTTTCTTT. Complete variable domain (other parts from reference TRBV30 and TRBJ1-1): SQTIHQWPATLVQPVGSPLSLECTVEGTSNPNLYWYRQAAGRGLQLLFYSVGIGQISSEVPQNLSASRPQDRQFILSSKKLLLSDSGFYLCAWRLDRLQGAEAFFGQGTRLTVV.

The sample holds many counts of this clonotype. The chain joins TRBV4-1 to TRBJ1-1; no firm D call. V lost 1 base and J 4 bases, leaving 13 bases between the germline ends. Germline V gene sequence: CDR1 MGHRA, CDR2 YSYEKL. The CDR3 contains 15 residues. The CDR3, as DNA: TGCGCCAGCAGCCAAGGGGGTTTGGGGAGCACTGAAGCTTTCTTT. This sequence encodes CASSQGGLGSTEAFF.

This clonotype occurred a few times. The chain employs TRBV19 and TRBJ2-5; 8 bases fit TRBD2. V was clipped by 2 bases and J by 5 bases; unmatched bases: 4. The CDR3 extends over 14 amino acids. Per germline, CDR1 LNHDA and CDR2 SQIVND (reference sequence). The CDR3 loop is CASSITGGPETQYF. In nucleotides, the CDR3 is TGTGCCAGTAGTATAACGGGAGGGCCGGAGACCCAGTACTTC.

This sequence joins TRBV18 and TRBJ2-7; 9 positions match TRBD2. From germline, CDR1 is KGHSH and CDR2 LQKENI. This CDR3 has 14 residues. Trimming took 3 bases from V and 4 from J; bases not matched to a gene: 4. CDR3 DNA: TGTGCCAGCTCACCGGTTAGCGGGAGTTACGAGCAGTACTTC. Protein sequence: CASSPVSGSYEQYF.

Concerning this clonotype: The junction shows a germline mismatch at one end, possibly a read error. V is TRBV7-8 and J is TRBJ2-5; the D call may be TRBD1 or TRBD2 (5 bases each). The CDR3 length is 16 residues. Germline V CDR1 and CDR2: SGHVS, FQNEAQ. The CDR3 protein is CASSLTPGRRQETEYF. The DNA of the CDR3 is TGTGCCAGCAGCTTAACCCCGGGACGGCGCCAAGAGACCGAGTACTTC. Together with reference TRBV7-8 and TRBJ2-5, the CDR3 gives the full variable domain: GAGVSQSPRYKVAKRGQDVALRCDPISGHVSLFWYQQALGQGPEFLTYFQNEAQLDKSGLPSDRFFAERPEGSVSTLKIQRTQQEDSAVYLCASSLTPGRRQETEYFGPGTRLLVL.

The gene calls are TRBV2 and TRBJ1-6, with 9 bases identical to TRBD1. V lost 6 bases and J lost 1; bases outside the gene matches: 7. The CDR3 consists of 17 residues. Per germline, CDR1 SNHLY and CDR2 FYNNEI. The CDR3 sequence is CASRGGQGDSYNSPLHF. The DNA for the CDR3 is TGTGCCAGCAGAGGGGGACAGGGAGATTCCTATAATTCACCCCTCCACTTT. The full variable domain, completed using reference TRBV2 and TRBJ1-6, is EPEVTQTPSHQVTQMGQEVILRCVPISNHLYFYWYRQILGQKVEFLVSFYNNEISEKSEIFDDQFSVERPDGSNFTLKIRSTKLEDSAMYFCASRGGQGDSYNSPLHFGNGTRLTVT.

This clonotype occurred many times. The CDR3, as DNA: TGTGCCAGCAGGATCCTAGGTGGGAGGGCCACAGATACGCAGTATTTT. This gives the protein CASRILGGRATDTQYF. The chain joins TRBV28 to TRBJ2-3; 7 nucleotides line up with TRBD2. With V trimmed by 6 bases and J by 2 bases, 11 bases remained unmatched. CDR3 size: 16 residues. Germline V lookup: CDR1 MDHEN, CDR2 SYDVKM. Using reference TRBV28 and TRBJ2-3 for the parts outside the CDR3, the full variable domain is DVKVTQSSRYLVKRTGEKVFLECVQDMDHENMFWYRQDPGLGLRLIYFSYDVKMKEKGDIPEGYSVSREKKERFSLILESASTNQTSMYLCASRILGGRATDTQYFGPGTRLTVL.

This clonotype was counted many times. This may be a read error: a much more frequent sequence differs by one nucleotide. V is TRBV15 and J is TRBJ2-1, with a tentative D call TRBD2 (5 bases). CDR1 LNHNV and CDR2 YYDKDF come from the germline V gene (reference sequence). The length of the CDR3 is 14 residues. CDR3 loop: CATGRDPSLNEQFF. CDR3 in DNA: TGTGCCACCGGCAGAGACCCTAGCTTGAATGAGCAGTTCTTC.

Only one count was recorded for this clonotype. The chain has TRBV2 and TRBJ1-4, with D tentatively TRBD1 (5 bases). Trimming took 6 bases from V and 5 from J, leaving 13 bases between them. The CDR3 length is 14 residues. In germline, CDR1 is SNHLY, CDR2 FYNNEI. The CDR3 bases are TGTGCCAGCAGCCCCCGGGACTCGAATGAAAAACTGTTTTTT. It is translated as CASSPRDSNEKLFF.

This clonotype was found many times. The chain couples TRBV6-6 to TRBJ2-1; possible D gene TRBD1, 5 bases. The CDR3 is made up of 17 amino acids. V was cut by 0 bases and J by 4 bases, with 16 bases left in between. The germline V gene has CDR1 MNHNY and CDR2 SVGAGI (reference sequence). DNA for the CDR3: TGTGCCAGCAGTTACTCGAAGGGTAGGGGTTTGTACAATGAGCAGTTCTTC. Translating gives CASSYSKGRGLYNEQFF.

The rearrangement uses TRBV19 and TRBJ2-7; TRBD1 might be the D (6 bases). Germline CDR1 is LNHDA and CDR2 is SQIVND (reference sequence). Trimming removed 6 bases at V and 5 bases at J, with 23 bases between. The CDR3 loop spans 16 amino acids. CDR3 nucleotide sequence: TGTGCCAGTAGAAAATCCCGGGACAACCCCCGGGACGAGCAGTACTTC. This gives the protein CASRKSRDNPRDEQYF.

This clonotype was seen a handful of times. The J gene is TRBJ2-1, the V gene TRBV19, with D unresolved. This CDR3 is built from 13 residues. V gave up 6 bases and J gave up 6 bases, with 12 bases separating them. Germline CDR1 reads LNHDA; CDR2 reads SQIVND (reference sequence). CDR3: CASSRLRFNEQFF. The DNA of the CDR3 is TGTGCCAGTAGCAGATTAAGGTTCAATGAGCAGTTCTTC.

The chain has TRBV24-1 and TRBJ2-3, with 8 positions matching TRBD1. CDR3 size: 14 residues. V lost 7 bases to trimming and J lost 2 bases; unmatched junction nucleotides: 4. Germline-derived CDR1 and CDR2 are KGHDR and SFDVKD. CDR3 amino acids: CATRGQVHTDTQYF. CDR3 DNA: TGTGCCACCAGGGGACAGGTTCACACAGATACGCAGTATTTT.

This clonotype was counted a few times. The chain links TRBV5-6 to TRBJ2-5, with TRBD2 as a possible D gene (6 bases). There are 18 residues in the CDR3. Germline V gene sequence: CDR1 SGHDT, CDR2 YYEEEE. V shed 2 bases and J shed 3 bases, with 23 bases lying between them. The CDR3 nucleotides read TGTGCCAGCAGCTTTTTTCTTTCGTCGGGAGAGATTAAAGAGACCCAGTACTTC. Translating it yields CASSFFLSSGEIKETQYF.

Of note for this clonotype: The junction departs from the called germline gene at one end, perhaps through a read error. CDR3 in amino acids: CASSATMGQGDEKLLF. The CDR3, as DNA: TGCGCCAGCAGCGCGACGATGGGACAGGGGGATGAAAAACTGCTTTTT. The rearrangement uses TRBV4-1 and TRBJ1-4; TRBD1 agrees at 11 bases. Germline values: CDR1 MGHRA, CDR2 YSYEKL. The CDR3 has 16 residues.

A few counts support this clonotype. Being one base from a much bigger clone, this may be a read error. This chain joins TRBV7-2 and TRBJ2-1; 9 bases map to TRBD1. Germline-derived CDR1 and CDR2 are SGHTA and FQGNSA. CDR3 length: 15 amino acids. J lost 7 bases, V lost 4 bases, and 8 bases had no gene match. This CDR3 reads CASSSLTGGQNEQFF. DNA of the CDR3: TGTGCCAGCAGCTCGTTGACAGGGGGACAGAATGAGCAGTTCTTC. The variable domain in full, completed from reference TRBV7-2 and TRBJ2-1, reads GAGVSQSPSNKVTEKGKDVELRCDPISGHTALYWYRQSLGQGLEFLIYFQGNSAPDKSGLPSDRFSAERTGGSVSTLTIQRTQQEDSAVYLCASSSLTGGQNEQFFGPGTRLTVL.

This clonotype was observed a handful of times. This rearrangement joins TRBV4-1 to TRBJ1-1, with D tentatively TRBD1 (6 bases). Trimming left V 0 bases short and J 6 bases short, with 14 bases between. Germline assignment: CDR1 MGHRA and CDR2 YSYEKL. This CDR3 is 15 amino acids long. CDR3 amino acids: CASSQDPTGRAEAFF. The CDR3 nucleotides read TGCGCCAGCAGCCAAGACCCCACAGGGAGGGCTGAAGCTTTCTTT.

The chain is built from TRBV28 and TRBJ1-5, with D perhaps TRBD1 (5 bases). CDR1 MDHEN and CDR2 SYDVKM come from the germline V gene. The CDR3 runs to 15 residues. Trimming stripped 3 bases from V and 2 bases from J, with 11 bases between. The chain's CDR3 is CASSFAGGGNQPQHF. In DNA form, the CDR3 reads TGTGCCAGCAGTTTTGCGGGGGGAGGCAATCAGCCCCAGCATTTT.

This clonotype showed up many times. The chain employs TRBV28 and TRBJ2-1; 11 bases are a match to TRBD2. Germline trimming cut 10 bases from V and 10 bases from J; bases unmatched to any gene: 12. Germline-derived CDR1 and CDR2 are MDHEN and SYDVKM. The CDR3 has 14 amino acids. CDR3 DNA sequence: TGTGCCACGGAGGTACTAGCGGGAGTCGGGGAGCAGTTCTTC. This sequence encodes CATEVLAGVGEQFF.

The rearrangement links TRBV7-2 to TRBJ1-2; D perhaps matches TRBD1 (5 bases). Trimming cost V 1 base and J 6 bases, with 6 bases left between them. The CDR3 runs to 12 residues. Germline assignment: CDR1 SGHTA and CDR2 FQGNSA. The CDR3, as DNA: TGTGCCAGCAGCTTAGGCAGGGATGGCTACACCTTC. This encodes CASSLGRDGYTF.

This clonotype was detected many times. CDR3 loop: CSASVLAGTGDTQYF. In nucleotides, the CDR3 is TGCAGTGCTAGTGTCCTAGCGGGAACAGGAGATACGCAGTATTTT. The chain carries TRBV20-1 and TRBJ2-3; 9 nucleotides align to TRBD2. Germline assignment: CDR1 DFQATT and CDR2 SNEGSKA (reference sequence). The CDR3 runs to 15 residues. V lost 3 bases, J lost 5 bases, and 9 bases stayed unmatched.

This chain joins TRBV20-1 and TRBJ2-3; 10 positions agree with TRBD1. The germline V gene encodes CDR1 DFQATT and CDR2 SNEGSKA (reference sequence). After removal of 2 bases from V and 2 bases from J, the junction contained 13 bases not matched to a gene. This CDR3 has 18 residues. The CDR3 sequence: CSARKGFWDRGYTDTQYF. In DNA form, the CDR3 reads TGCAGTGCTAGAAAAGGGTTCTGGGACAGGGGTTACACAGATACGCAGTATTTT.

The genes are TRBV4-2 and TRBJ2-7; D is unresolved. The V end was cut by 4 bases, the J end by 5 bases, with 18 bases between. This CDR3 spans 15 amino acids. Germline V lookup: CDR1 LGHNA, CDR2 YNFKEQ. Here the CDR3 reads CASSPTGGVGDEQYF. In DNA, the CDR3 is TGTGCCAGCAGCCCAACTGGCGGCGTAGGTGACGAGCAGTACTTC.

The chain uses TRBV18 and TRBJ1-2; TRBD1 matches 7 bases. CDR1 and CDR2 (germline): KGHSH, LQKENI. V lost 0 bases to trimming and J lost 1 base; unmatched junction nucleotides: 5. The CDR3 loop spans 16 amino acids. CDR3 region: CASSPPPGQHNYGYTF. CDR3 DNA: TGTGCCAGCTCACCACCGCCGGGACAGCATAACTATGGCTACACCTTC.

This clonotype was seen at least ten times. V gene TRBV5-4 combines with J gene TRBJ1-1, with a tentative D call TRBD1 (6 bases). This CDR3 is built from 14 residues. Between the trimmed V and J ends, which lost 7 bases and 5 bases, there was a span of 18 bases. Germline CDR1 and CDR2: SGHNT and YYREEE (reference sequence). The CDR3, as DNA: TGTGCCAGCCGGCCCTCCGGGGGCTGGACTGAAGCTTTCTTT. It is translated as CASRPSGGWTEAFF.

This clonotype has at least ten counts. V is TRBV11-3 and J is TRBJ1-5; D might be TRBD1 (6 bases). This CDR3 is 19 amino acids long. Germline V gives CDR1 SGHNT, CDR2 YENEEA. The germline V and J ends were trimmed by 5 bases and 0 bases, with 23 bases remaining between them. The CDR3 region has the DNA TGTGCCAGCAGCCCCCGAAGGGGGGCCCGAGAAAATAGCAATCAGCCCCAGCATTTT. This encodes CASSPRRGARENSNQPQHF.

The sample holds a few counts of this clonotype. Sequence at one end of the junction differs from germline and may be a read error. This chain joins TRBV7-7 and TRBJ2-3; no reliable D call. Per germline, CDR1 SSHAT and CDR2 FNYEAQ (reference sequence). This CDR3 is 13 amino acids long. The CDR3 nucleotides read TGTGCTAGCAGCTTATCCCTAGCAGATACGCAGTATTTT. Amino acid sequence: CASSLSLADTQYF.

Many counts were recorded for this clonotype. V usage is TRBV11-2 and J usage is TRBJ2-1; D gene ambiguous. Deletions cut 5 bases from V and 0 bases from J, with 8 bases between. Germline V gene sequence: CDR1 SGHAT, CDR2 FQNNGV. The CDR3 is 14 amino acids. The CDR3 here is CASSAQSSYNEQFF. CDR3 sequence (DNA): TGTGCCAGCAGCGCACAGAGCTCCTACAATGAGCAGTTCTTC.

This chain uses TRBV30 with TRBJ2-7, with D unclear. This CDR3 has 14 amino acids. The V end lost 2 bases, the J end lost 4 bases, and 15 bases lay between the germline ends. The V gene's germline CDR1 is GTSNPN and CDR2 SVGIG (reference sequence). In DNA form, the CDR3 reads TGTGCCTGGAGTACTTTTTACAAGGTATACGAGCAGTACTTC. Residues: CAWSTFYKVYEQYF.